The T cell receptor (beta chain) under discussion was sequenced for a study of T cell clonality in common variable immunodeficiency. Study-level findings and limits: Common variable immunodeficiency TCR beta sequences reportedly had fewer deletions and N-nucleotide insertions. TCRbeta clonality was increased in CVID versus healthy controls. Repertoire-complication correlations in CVID were limited by patient heterogeneity.

The sample holds many counts of this clone. As yet, its antigen is unknown. The CDR3 end is not reached by the read, which stops 3 residues before it; the germline J gene fills it in. Germline CDR1 reads MNHEY; CDR2 reads SVGEGT. V lost 5 bases and J 1 base, leaving 8 bases between the germline ends. This CDR3 is built from 14 residues. Profiling relied on immunoSEQ multiplex PCR, and the TCRdb table lists in-frame clones only, not all of them. In total the sample includes about 34,000 clones, none of them seen once. Sequencing input: peripheral blood mononuclear cells. This clonotype was obtained from a person aged 18 to 70 in good health. This chain connects TRBV6-2 or TRBV6-3 to TRBJ1-4; D gene ambiguous. CDR3 protein: CASSEALTNEKLFF. The DNA read from the CDR3 is TGTGCCAGCAGTGAGGCCTTAACTAATGAAAAA.